This TCR beta chain derives from a study of CD8 T cells in Susac syndrome. Ends included, the CDR3 has 15 residues. In regard to this clonotype: The limits of the CDR3 on the DNA are not certain, so only TCRdb's listed CDR3 is given.

Reverse transcription of about 0.5 to 1 ug RNA used random hexamers. An immunoSEQ multiplex PCR amplified TCR beta CDR3 over 54 Vbeta and 13 Jbeta. One entry per CDR3 protein, called by TCRdb with MiXCR from the immunoSEQ multiplex PCR reads. The table has over 100,000 distinct CDR3 sequences, approximately 91% seen once. It was healthy donors who served as the controls, matched for age and sex. Negative isolation yielded CD4+ and CD8+ T cells, and FACS enriched TEMRA cells. The specimen sequenced was CD4+ T cells from PBMCs. The clonotype was recovered from a human donor in good health. The V call is TRBV23-1, the J call TRBJ2-2; the table's TRBD2 call for D was not verified on the DNA. TRBV23-1 is marked as an open reading frame, function uncertain. CDR3 region: CASLLAVNLPGSCFF.